This TCR beta chain was identified in a study of identical twins. MiXCR was run by TCRdb on the 5' RACE reads, yielding one entry per CDR3 protein. The sample shows 400,000 or so distinct CDR3 sequences, roughly 9% of them seen only once. Germline-derived CDR1 and CDR2 are SQVTM and ANQGSEA. The CDR3 runs 12 residues. V dropped 5 bases and J dropped 6 bases, with 11 bases sitting between them. Sequencing was carried out using naive T cells sorted from blood. The V gene is TRBV29-1, the J gene TRBJ1-5; D gene ambiguous. This receptor was obtained from a woman aged 50 to 65 in good health. The CDR3 DNA reads as TGCAGCGTTCTGAGGCGATTTCAGCCCCAGCATTTT. It specifies CSVLRRFQPQHF.